Presented here are 19 T cell receptor beta chains from one specimen sequenced in a study of control samples from healthy donors and cancer patients. Measured with immunoSEQ multiplex PCR; TCRdb has only the in-frame clones, and not every one. The data contain about 76,000 clones, around 90% of them seen just once; the ten biggest clones take up 8% to 10%. The specimen sequenced was PBMCs. Receptors were obtained from a woman between 50 and 59 years old with colorectal cancer.

The gene calls are TRBV25-1 and TRBJ2-5, with 10 bases that match TRBD1. Trimming took 1 base from V and 5 from J; bases not matched to a gene: 4. CDR1 is MGHDK, CDR2 SYGVNS, per germline. CDR3 length: 15 amino acids. The CDR3 spells CASSESLGQGETQYF. For the CDR3, the DNA is TGTGCCAGCAGTGAATCCCTGGGACAGGGGGAGACCCAGTACTTC. Full variable domain (outside the CDR3, taken from reference TRBV25-1 and TRBJ2-5): EADIYQTPRYLVIGTGKKITLECSQTMGHDKMYWYQQDPGMELHLIHYSYGVNSTEKGDLSSESTVSRIRTEHFPLTLESARPSHTSQYLCASSESLGQGETQYFGPGTRLLVL.

The chain links TRBV3-1 (or the pseudogene TRBV3-2) to TRBJ2-1; 7 bases are shared with TRBD2. CDR3 length: 16 residues. Germline assignment: CDR1 LGHDT and CDR2 YNNKEL (reference sequence). V trimming: 0 bases; J trimming: 5 bases; junction bases outside the gene matches: 7. CDR3 sequence reads: CASSQDLMAGDNEQFF. The CDR3 coding sequence is TGTGCCAGCAGCCAAGATCTGATGGCGGGGGACAATGAGCAGTTCTTC.

This clone appeared a few times. The chain employs TRBV24-1 and TRBJ2-3; perhaps D is TRBD1 or TRBD2 (5 bases each). Trimming pared 5 bases from V and 3 bases from J, leaving 14 bases between. The CDR3 contains 15 residues. The germline V gene has CDR1 KGHDR and CDR2 SFDVKD. The DNA for the CDR3 is TGTGCCACCAGTGCCGGGGCCCAGAGGACAGATACGCAGTATTTT. It specifies CATSAGAQRTDTQYF.

The chain carries TRBV2 and TRBJ2-3; 14 bases fit TRBD2. Germline V CDR1 and CDR2: SNHLY, FYNNEI. The CDR3 extends over 15 amino acids. The V segment lost 5 bases and the J segment 4 bases; nucleotides outside the gene matches: 2. The CDR3 is CASSTGLAGADTQYF. CDR3 DNA sequence: TGTGCCAGCAGTACGGGACTAGCGGGGGCAGATACGCAGTATTTT.

The chain uses TRBV5-6 and TRBJ2-2, with 7 bases matching TRBD2. The CDR3 totals 16 residues. Germline V gene lookup returns CDR1 SGHDT and CDR2 YYEEEE. The trim removed 4 bases at V and 2 bases at J, leaving 8 bases unmatched. This chain's CDR3 is CASSLLQRGNTGELFF. CDR3 nucleotide sequence: TGTGCCAGCAGCCTCCTCCAGCGGGGAAACACCGGGGAGCTGTTTTTT.

The chain joins TRBV24-1 to TRBJ2-3; D gene ambiguous. V was trimmed by 5 bases and J by 3 bases, leaving 2 bases between them. The CDR3 contains 11 residues. The germline V gene encodes CDR1 KGHDR and CDR2 SFDVKD. The CDR3 spells CATSGTDTQYF. The CDR3 bases are TGTGCCACCAGTGGTACAGATACGCAGTATTTT.

DNA for the CDR3: TGTGCCAGCAGTGGCCCCTGGACGGACTATTATAGCACAGATACGCAGTATTTT. Its translation is CASSGPWTDYYSTDTQYF. V is TRBV6-1 and J is TRBJ2-3, with a weak D call TRBD2 (6 bases). V shed 4 bases and J shed 0 bases, with 20 bases lying between them. The germline V gene encodes CDR1 MNHNS and CDR2 SASEGT. The CDR3 spans 18 residues.

The chain has TRBV18 and TRBJ1-1, with 7 bases lining up with TRBD1. The germline V gene encodes CDR1 KGHSH and CDR2 LQKENI. With 6 bases clipped from V and 5 bases from J, the junction kept 3 bases outside the gene matches. The CDR3 contains 12 residues. This chain's CDR3 is CASSSGGTEAFF. CDR3 sequence (DNA): TGTGCCAGCTCGTCAGGGGGAACTGAAGCTTTCTTT.

This rearrangement joins TRBV14 to TRBJ1-2, with D unresolved. The germline gives CDR1 SGHDN, CDR2 FVKESK. The V end lost 0 bases, the J end lost 10 bases, and 6 bases lay between the germline ends. The CDR3 extends over 11 amino acids. The CDR3 is CASSQDTVYTF. In DNA, the CDR3 is TGTGCCAGCAGCCAAGATACAGTCTACACCTTC.

This clone is medium-sized (0.01 to 0.1%). The chain joins TRBV5-1 to TRBJ2-7; no reliable D call. This CDR3 has 13 residues. Looked up from germline, CDR1 is SGHRS and CDR2 is YFSETQ. V lost 0 bases and J lost 3, with 7 bases in between. The CDR3 bases are TGCGCCAGCAGCTTGGCGGGCAGCTACGAGCAGTACGTC. This gives the protein CASSLAGSYEQYV.

This chain connects TRBV10-3 to TRBJ1-4, with D perhaps matching TRBD1 (5 bases). Trimming cost V 2 bases and J 4 bases, with 11 bases left between them. Per the germline V gene, CDR1 is ENHRY and CDR2 is SYGVKD. This CDR3 region has 15 residues. This CDR3 is CAISEAGTGNEKLFF. The CDR3, as DNA: TGTGCCATCAGTGAGGCAGGGACCGGTAATGAAAAACTGTTTTTT.

J is TRBJ1-1 and V is TRBV29-1, with 10 bases fitting TRBD1. V was clipped by 4 bases and J by 3 bases; unmatched bases: 2. The V gene's germline CDR1 is SQVTM and CDR2 ANQGSEA. This CDR3 comprises 13 residues. CDR3: CSVGDRGDTEAFF. The DNA of the CDR3 is TGCAGCGTTGGGGACAGGGGCGACACTGAAGCTTTCTTT. The full variable domain, with the rest looked up from reference TRBV29-1 and TRBJ1-1, is SAVISQKPSRDICQRGTSLTIQCQVDSQVTMMFWYRQQPGQSLTLIATANQGSEATYESGFVIDKFPISRPNLTFSTLTVSNMSPEDSSIYLCSVGDRGDTEAFFGQGTRLTVV.

This chain links TRBV7-8 with TRBJ1-6; perhaps TRBD1 as D (5 bases). The germline V gene encodes CDR1 SGHVS and CDR2 FQNEAQ. The CDR3 has 15 residues. Trimming took off 0 bases at V and 6 bases at J, with 9 bases between the two ends. The CDR3 here is CASSLAQGANSPLHF. CDR3 bases: TGTGCCAGCAGCTTAGCTCAGGGAGCTAATTCACCCCTCCACTTT.

The chain combines TRBV19 with TRBJ2-1; D is possibly TRBD1 (5 bases). V was cut by 5 bases and J by 5 bases, with 19 bases left in between. From germline, CDR1 is LNHDA and CDR2 SQIVND (reference sequence). The CDR3 has 16 residues. The CDR3 is CASSVSRALINNEQFF. The CDR3 DNA reads TGTGCCAGTAGTGTTAGCAGGGCCCTAATTAACAATGAGCAGTTCTTC.

The V call is TRBV6-4, the J call TRBJ1-1, with D perhaps TRBD1 (5 bases). The V gene's germline CDR1 is MRHNA and CDR2 SNTAGT. With 6 bases removed from V and 6 bases from J, the gap between germline ends came to 8 bases. CDR3 length: 11 residues. The CDR3 DNA reads TGTGCCAGCAGGCGGGGGGCTGAAGCTTTCTTT. Protein: CASRRGAEAFF.

Regarding this clone: The same CDR3 also results from other DNA sequences found in this sample. V is TRBV5-1 and J is TRBJ1-1, with no clear D. Per germline, CDR1 SGHRS and CDR2 YFSETQ. V was clipped by 0 bases and J by 0 bases, with 6 bases between them. The CDR3 consists of 14 residues. CDR3 sequence reads: CASSLEGLNTEAFF. The CDR3 coding sequence is TGCGCCAGCAGCTTGGAGGGCCTGAACACTGAAGCTTTCTTT. Together with reference TRBV5-1 and TRBJ1-1, the CDR3 gives the full variable domain: KAGVTQTPRYLIKTRGQQVTLSCSPISGHRSVSWYQQTPGQGLQFLFEYFSETQRNKGNFPGRFSGRQFSNSRSEMNVSTLELGDSALYLCASSLEGLNTEAFFGQGTRLTVV.

This clone was seen just once. This chain links TRBV24-1 with TRBJ2-1, with TRBD2 matching over 13 bases. J lost 7 bases, V lost 5 bases, and 4 bases had no gene match. The CDR3 is 15 amino acids. Germline loops: CDR1 KGHDR, CDR2 SFDVKD. The CDR3 sequence is CATSGLAGGPNEQFF. The CDR3 DNA reads TGTGCCACCAGTGGACTAGCGGGGGGACCGAATGAGCAGTTCTTC.

The chain is built from TRBV19 and TRBJ1-5; weak D call: TRBD1 (6 bases). Germline CDR1 and CDR2: LNHDA and SQIVND (reference sequence). The CDR3 spans 15 residues. Trimming left V 5 bases short and J 1 base short, with 12 bases between. The CDR3 coding sequence is TGTGCCAGTAGTTTGGGGGCTTACAGCAATCAGCCCCAGCATTTT. Translation gives CASSLGAYSNQPQHF.

The V call is TRBV6-2 or TRBV6-3, the J call TRBJ2-5, with TRBD2 matching 8 bases. The trim removed 5 bases at V and 8 bases at J, leaving 13 bases unmatched. Per the germline V gene, CDR1 is MNHEY and CDR2 is SVGEGT. CDR3 size: 15 residues. In DNA form, the CDR3 reads TGTGCCAGCAGTGACGGTCCCGGGGGGGGCGAAACCCAGTACTTC. Translated, it gives CASSDGPGGGETQYF.